The next 11 T cell receptor beta chains were all read from a single sample in a study of blood T cell repertoires in COVID-19. Assay: immunoSEQ multiplex PCR; the TCRdb copy retains only in-frame clones and omits some. The profile shows about 67,000 clones, 70% to 85% of them singletons. The sequenced sample was peripheral blood. These TCRs come from a human donor in a cohort sampled during active COVID-19.

The sample holds one count of this clone. The chain carries TRBV18 and TRBJ1-3; TRBD1 might be the D (6 bases). Trimming pared 5 bases from V and 5 bases from J, leaving 16 bases between. Germline CDR1 KGHSH, CDR2 LQKENI. This CDR3 comprises 15 residues. The chain's CDR3 is CASSSSSGTRNTIYF. CDR3 DNA: TGTGCCAGCTCATCATCCTCCGGGACAAGAAACACCATATATTTT.

The rearrangement joins TRBV5-4 to TRBJ1-3; 10 positions match TRBD1. With V trimmed by 3 bases and J by 2 bases, 2 bases remained unmatched. Germline V CDR1 and CDR2: SGHNT, YYREEE (reference sequence). CDR3 length equals 15 residues. CDR3 nucleotide sequence: TGTGCCAGCAGCTCGACAGGGGGCGCTGGAAACACCATATATTTT. This encodes CASSSTGGAGNTIYF.

This chain uses TRBV5-1 with TRBJ1-6; maybe TRBD1 (5 bases). V shed 3 bases and J shed 10 bases, with 14 bases lying between them. This CDR3 is built from 14 residues. Germline V gene sequence: CDR1 SGHRS, CDR2 YFSETQ. The CDR3 loop is CASSSQGFGSPLHF. The CDR3, as DNA: TGCGCCAGCAGCTCTCAGGGTTTTGGATCACCCCTCCACTTT.

V and J are TRBV6-6 and TRBJ2-7; D is perhaps TRBD1 (5 bases). V shed 0 bases and J shed 0 bases, with 12 bases lying between them. Per the germline V gene, CDR1 is MNHNY and CDR2 is SVGAGI (reference sequence). This CDR3 region has 16 residues. CDR3 sequence (DNA): TGTGCCAGCAGTTACTCGATGGGCAGGGTCTCCTACGAGCAGTACTTC. Translation gives CASSYSMGRVSYEQYF.

This clone was observed a handful of times. The J gene is TRBJ2-3, the V gene TRBV27; D gene ambiguous. This CDR3 is 12 amino acids long. CDR1 and CDR2 from the germline V gene are MNHEY and SMNVEV (reference sequence). Deletions cut 6 bases from V and 7 bases from J, with 11 bases between. The CDR3 here is CASRSDGYTQYF. The CDR3 nucleotides are TGTGCCAGCAGGTCAGACGGGTATACGCAGTATTTT.

CDR3 DNA sequence: TGCGCCAGCAGCCGACTTAGCGGGGGCGATCAGTACTTC. Its translation is CASSRLSGGDQYF. The chain couples TRBV4-1 to TRBJ2-4; 9 bases map to TRBD2. The V gene's germline CDR1 is MGHRA and CDR2 YSYEKL. With V trimmed by 4 bases and J by 12 bases, 7 bases remained unmatched. The CDR3 spans 13 residues.

V gene TRBV3-1 (or the pseudogene TRBV3-2) combines with J gene TRBJ2-7; possibly TRBD1 for D (6 bases). From germline, CDR1 is LGHDT and CDR2 YNNKEL (reference sequence). This CDR3 is 14 amino acids long. Trimming removed 6 bases at V and 6 bases at J, with 18 bases between. The CDR3 sequence is CASRLRGSWGEQYF. CDR3 bases: TGTGCCAGCAGACTAAGGGGGAGTTGGGGCGAGCAGTACTTC.

This clone is a singleton in its sample. In nucleotides, the CDR3 is TGTGCCAGTAGTATGGGACAGGGACTAGCGGATACGGCCAAAAACATTCAGTACTTC. As protein: CASSMGQGLADTAKNIQYF. The rearrangement uses TRBV19 and TRBJ2-4; TRBD2 agrees at 11 bases. The V segment lost 3 bases and the J segment 1 base; nucleotides outside the gene matches: 11. Per germline, CDR1 LNHDA and CDR2 SQIVND (reference sequence). This CDR3 region has 19 residues. The full variable domain, rest sourced from reference TRBV19 and TRBJ2-4, is DGGITQSPKYLFRKEGQNVTLSCEQNLNHDAMYWYRQDPGQGLRLIYYSQIVNDFQKGDIAEGYSVSREKKESFPLTVTSAQKNPTAFYLCASSMGQGLADTAKNIQYFGAGTRLSVL.

CDR3 DNA: TGTGCCAGCAGCCTGCAGGGGGCGACAGGGGCGATAGACTATGGCTACACCTTC. Translation gives CASSLQGATGAIDYGYTF. The chain couples TRBV5-5 to TRBJ1-2, with 8 bases identical to TRBD1. CDR1 and CDR2 from the germline V gene are SGHKS and YYEKEE (reference sequence). This CDR3 has 18 amino acids. V was clipped by 4 bases and J by 3 bases; unmatched bases: 17.

This chain links TRBV19 with TRBJ2-7, with D hard to call. CDR1 and CDR2 (germline): LNHDA, SQIVND (reference sequence). There are 15 residues in the CDR3. V gave up 5 bases and J gave up 3 bases, with 17 bases separating them. The CDR3 DNA sequence: TGTGCCAGTAGTTTGTCCTTAGTGTCATACTACGAGCAGTACTTC. Residues: CASSLSLVSYYEQYF. Using reference TRBV19 and TRBJ2-7 for the parts outside the CDR3, the full variable domain is DGGITQSPKYLFRKEGQNVTLSCEQNLNHDAMYWYRQDPGQGLRLIYYSQIVNDFQKGDIAEGYSVSREKKESFPLTVTSAQKNPTAFYLCASSLSLVSYYEQYFGPGTRLTVT.

Here the CDR3 reads CATSDPPGQGGTGELFF. CDR3 DNA: TGTGCCACCAGTGATCCTCCGGGACAGGGGGGCACCGGGGAGCTGTTTTTT. J is TRBJ2-2 and V is TRBV24-1, with TRBD1 matching over 11 bases. With V trimmed by 3 bases and J by 4 bases, 6 bases remained unmatched. Germline CDR1 reads KGHDR; CDR2 reads SFDVKD. CDR3 length: 17 amino acids.